This T cell receptor (beta chain) was retrieved from a study of cytomegalovirus exposure and HLA in healthy donors. Points from the study as a whole: It was likely that a cluster of highly shared sequence variants was a sequencing artifact.

For this clone: The target antigen is unknown.

This PCR relied on a set of 60 Vbeta primers and 13 Jbeta primers. Sequencing was performed with immunoSEQ multiplex PCR; in TCRdb, only in-frame clones are kept and a portion is missing. The table shows about 120,000 clones, with 80% occurring only once. This CDR3 region has 14 residues. V was clipped by 6 bases and J by 5 bases, with 15 bases between them. The germline V gene has CDR1 MNHEY and CDR2 SVGAGI. This TCR was sampled from a man aged 25 to 45 in good health and CMV-seronegative. Sequencing used PBMCs. The rearrangement uses TRBV6-5 and TRBJ2-3; D might be TRBD2 (6 bases). This chain's CDR3 is CASRSPGVLDTQYF. In nucleotides, the CDR3 is TGTGCCAGCAGAAGCCCGGGAGTTTTAGATACGCAGTATTTT.